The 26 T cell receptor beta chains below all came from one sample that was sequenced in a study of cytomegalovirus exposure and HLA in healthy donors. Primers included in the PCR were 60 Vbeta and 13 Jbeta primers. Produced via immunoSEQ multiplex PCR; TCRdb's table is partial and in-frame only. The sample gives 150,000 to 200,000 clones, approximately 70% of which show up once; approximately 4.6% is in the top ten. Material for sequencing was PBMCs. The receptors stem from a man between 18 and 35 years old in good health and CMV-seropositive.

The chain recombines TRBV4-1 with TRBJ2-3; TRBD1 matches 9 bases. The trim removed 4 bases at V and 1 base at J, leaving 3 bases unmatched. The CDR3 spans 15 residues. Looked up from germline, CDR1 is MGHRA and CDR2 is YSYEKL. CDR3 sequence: CASSLQGAGTDTQYF. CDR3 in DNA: TGCGCCAGCAGCCTACAGGGGGCTGGCACAGATACGCAGTATTTT.

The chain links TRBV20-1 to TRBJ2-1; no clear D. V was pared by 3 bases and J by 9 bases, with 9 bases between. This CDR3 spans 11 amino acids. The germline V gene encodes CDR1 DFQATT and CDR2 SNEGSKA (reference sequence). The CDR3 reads CSASQVREQFF. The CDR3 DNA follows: TGCAGTGCTAGCCAGGTTCGTGAGCAGTTCTTC.

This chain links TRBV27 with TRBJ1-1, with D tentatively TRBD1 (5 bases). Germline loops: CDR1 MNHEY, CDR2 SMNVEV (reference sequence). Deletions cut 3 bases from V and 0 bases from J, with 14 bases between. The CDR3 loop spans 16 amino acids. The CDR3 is CASSFTGFLVNTEAFF. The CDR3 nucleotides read TGTGCCAGCAGTTTCACAGGTTTCCTGGTGAACACTGAAGCTTTCTTT.

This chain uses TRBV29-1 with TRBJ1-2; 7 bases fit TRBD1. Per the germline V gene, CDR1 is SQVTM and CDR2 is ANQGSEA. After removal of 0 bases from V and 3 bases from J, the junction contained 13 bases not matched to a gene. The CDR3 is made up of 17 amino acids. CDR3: CSVEDSKETGYYYGYTF. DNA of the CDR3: TGCAGCGTTGAAGACTCGAAAGAGACAGGGTACTACTATGGCTACACCTTC.

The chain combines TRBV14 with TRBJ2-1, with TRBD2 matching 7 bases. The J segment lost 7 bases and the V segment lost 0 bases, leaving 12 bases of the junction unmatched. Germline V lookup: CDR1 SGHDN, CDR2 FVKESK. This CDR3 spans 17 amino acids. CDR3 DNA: TGTGCCAGCAGCCAAGATCCTGGGACTACACTGGGGAATGAGCAGTTCTTC. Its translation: CASSQDPGTTLGNEQFF.

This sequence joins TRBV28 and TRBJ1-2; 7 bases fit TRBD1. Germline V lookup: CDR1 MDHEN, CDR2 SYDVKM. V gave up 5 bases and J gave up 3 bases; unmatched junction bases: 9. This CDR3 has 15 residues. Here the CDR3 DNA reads TGTGCCAGCAGTCTGGCTAGGGGGACAGACTATGGCTACACCTTC. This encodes CASSLARGTDYGYTF.

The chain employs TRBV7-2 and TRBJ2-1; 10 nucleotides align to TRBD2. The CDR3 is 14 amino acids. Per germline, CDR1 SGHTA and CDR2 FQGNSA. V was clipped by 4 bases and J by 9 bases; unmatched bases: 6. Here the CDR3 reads CASSSSSGSIEQFF. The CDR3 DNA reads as TGTGCCAGCAGCTCGTCTAGCGGGAGTATTGAGCAGTTCTTC. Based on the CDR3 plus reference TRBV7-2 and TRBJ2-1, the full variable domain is GAGVSQSPSNKVTEKGKDVELRCDPISGHTALYWYRQSLGQGLEFLIYFQGNSAPDKSGLPSDRFSAERTGGSVSTLTIQRTQQEDSAVYLCASSSSSGSIEQFFGPGTRLTVL.

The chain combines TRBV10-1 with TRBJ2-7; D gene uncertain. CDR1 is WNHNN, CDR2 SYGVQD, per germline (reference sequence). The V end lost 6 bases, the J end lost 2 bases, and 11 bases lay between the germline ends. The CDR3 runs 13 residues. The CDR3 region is CASRCLEPYEQYV. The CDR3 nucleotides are TGCGCCAGCAGGTGTCTAGAGCCCTACGAGCAGTACGTC.

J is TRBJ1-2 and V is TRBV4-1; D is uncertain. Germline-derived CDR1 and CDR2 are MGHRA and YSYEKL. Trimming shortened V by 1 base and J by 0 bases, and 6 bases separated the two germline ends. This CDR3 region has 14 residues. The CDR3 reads CASSQAQANYGYTF. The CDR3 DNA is TGCGCCAGCAGCCAAGCCCAGGCTAACTATGGCTACACCTTC.

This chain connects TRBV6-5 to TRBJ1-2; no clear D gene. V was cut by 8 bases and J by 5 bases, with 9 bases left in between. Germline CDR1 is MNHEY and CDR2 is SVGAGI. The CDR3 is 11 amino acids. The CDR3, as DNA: TGTGCCAGCGTGAGAGATTATGGCTACACCTTC. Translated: CASVRDYGYTF.

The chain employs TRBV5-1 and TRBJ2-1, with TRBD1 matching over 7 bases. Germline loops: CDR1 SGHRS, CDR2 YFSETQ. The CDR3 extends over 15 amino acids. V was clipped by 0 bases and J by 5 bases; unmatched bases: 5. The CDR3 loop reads CASSLEGTAHNEQFF. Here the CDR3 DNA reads TGCGCCAGCAGCTTGGAGGGGACAGCTCACAATGAGCAGTTCTTC.

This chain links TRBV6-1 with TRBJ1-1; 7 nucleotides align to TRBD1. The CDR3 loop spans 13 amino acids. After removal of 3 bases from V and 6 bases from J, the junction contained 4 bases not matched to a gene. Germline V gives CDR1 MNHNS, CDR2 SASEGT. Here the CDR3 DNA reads TGTGCCAGCAGTGATTCCAGGGGGTCTGAAGCTTTCTTT. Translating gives CASSDSRGSEAFF.

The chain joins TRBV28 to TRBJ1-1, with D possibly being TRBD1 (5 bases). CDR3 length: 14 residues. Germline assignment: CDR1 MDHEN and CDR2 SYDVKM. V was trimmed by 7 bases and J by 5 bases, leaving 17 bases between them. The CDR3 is CASTGGGGRTEAFF. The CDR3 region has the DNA TGTGCCAGCACGGGGGGGGGAGGTCGGACTGAAGCTTTCTTT.

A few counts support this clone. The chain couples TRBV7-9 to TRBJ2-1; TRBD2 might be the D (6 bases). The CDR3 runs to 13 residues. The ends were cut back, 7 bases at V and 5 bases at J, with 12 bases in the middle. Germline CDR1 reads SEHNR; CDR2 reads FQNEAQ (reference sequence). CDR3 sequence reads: CASTGGTHNEQFF. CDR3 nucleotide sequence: TGTGCCAGCACCGGGGGTACTCACAATGAGCAGTTCTTC.

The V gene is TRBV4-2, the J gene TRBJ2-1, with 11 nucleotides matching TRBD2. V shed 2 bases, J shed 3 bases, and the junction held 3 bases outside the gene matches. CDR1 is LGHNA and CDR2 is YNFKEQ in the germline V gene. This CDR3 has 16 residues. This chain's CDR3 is CASSQTSGSFYNEQFF. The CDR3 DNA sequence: TGTGCCAGCAGCCAAACTAGCGGGAGTTTCTACAATGAGCAGTTCTTC.

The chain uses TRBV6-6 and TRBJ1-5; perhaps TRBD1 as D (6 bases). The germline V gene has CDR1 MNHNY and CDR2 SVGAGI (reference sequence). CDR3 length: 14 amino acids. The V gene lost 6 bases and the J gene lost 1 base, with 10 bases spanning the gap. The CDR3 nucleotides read TGTGCCAGCAGAGAACAGGGAAGCAATCAGCCCCAGCATTTT. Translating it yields CASREQGSNQPQHF.

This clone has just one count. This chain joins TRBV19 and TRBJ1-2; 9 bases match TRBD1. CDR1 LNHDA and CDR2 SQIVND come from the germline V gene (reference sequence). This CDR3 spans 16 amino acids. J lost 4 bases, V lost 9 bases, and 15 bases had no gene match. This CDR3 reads CASLRTGDQRVYGYTF. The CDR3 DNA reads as TGTGCCAGCCTTCGGACAGGGGACCAAAGGGTCTATGGCTACACCTTC.

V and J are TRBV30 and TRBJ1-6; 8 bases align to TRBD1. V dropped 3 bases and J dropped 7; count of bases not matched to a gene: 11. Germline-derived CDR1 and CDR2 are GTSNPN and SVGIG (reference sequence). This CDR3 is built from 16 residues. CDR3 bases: TGTGCCTGGAGGATACCTCGGACAGGGCACAATTCACCCCTCCACTTT. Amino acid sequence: CAWRIPRTGHNSPLHF.

The CDR3 DNA sequence: TGTGCCAGCAGCTCGGGACTAGCGGGGGTGCAGTTCTTC. This gives the protein CASSSGLAGVQFF. This chain connects TRBV7-3 to TRBJ2-1; TRBD2 aligns across 14 bases. The CDR3 is 13 residues long. From germline, CDR1 is SGHTA and CDR2 FQGTGA. The J segment lost 12 bases and the V segment lost 4 bases, leaving 2 bases of the junction unmatched.

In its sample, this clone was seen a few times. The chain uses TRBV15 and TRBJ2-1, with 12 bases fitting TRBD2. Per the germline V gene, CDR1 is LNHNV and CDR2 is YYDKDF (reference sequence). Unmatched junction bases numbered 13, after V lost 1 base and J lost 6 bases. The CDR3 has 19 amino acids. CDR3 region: CATSRVPRGPSGGGNEQFF. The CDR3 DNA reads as TGTGCCACCAGCAGAGTCCCACGGGGCCCTAGCGGGGGGGGCAATGAGCAGTTCTTC.

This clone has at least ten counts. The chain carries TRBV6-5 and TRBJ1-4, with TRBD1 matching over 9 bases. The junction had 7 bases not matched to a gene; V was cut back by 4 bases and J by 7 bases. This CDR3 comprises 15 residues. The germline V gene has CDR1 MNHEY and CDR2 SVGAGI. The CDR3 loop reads CASSFVGQGSEKLFF. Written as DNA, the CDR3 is TGTGCCAGCAGTTTTGTGGGACAGGGTAGTGAAAAACTGTTTTTT.

CDR3 region: CASRATENTEAFF. CDR3 in DNA: TGTGCCAGCAGGGCTACAGAGAACACTGAAGCTTTCTTT. This sequence joins TRBV2 and TRBJ1-1; D is uncertain. Per germline, CDR1 SNHLY and CDR2 FYNNEI. Trimming cost V 6 bases and J 1 base, with 9 bases left between them. The CDR3 is 13 residues long.

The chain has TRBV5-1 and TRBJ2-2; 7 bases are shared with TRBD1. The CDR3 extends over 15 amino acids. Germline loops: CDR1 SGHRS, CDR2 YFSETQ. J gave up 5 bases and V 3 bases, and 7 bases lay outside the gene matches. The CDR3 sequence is CASSSKTGQTGELFF. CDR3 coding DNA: TGCGCCAGCAGCTCAAAGACAGGGCAAACCGGGGAGCTGTTTTTT.

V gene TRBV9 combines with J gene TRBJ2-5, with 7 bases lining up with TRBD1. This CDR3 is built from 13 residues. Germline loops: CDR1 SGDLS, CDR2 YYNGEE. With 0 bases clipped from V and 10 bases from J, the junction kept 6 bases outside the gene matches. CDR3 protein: CASSVVLGQNQYF. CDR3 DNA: TGTGCCAGCAGCGTAGTCCTGGGACAGAACCAGTACTTC.

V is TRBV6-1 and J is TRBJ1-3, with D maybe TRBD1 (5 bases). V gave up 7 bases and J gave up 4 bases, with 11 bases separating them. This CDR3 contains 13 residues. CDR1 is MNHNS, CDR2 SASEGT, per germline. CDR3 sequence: CASNQGAGNTIYF. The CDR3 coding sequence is TGTGCCAGCAACCAGGGTGCAGGAAACACCATATATTTT.

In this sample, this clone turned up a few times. The CDR3 protein is CASSLSRVTGVNGYTF. The CDR3 region has the DNA TGTGCCAGCAGTTTATCGAGGGTGACAGGGGTCAATGGCTACACCTTC. V gene TRBV27 combines with J gene TRBJ1-2; 8 nucleotides line up with TRBD1. The V segment lost 0 bases and the J segment 6 bases; nucleotides outside the gene matches: 9. Germline V gene sequence: CDR1 MNHEY, CDR2 SMNVEV (reference sequence). This CDR3 region has 16 residues.